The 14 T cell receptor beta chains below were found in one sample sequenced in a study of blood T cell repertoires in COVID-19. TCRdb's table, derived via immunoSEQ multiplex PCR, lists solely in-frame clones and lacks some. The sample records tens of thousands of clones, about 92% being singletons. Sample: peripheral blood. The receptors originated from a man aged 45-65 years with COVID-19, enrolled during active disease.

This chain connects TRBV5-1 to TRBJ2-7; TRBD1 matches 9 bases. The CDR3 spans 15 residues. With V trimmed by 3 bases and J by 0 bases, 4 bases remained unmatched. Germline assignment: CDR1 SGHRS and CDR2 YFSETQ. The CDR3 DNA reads TGCGCCAGCAGCTCCCGGGACAGGGACTCCTACGAGCAGTACTTC. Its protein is CASSSRDRDSYEQYF. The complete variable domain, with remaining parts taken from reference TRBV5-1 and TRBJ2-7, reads KAGVTQTPRYLIKTRGQQVTLSCSPISGHRSVSWYQQTPGQGLQFLFEYFSETQRNKGNFPGRFSGRQFSNSRSEMNVSTLELGDSALYLCASSSRDRDSYEQYFGPGTRLTVT.

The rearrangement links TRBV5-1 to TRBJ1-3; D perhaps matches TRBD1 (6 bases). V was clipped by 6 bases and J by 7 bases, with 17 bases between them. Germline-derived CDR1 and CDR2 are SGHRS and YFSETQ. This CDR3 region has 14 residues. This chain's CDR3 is CASTDSQGSNTIYF. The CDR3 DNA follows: TGCGCCAGCACCGATTCTCAGGGGAGCAACACCATATATTTT.

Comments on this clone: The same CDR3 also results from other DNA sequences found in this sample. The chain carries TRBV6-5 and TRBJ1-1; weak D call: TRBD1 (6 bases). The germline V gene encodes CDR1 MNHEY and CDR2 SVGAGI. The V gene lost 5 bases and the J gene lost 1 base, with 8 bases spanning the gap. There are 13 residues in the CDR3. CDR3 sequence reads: CASSPRGNTEAFF. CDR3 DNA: TGTGCCAGCAGTCCCAGGGGGAACACTGAAGCTTTCTTT.

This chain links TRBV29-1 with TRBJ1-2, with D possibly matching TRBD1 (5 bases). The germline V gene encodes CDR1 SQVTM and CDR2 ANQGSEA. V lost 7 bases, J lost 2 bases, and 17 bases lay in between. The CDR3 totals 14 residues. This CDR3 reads CSAGRRGSNYGYTF. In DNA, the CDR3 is TGCAGCGCCGGACGAAGGGGATCCAACTATGGCTACACCTTC.

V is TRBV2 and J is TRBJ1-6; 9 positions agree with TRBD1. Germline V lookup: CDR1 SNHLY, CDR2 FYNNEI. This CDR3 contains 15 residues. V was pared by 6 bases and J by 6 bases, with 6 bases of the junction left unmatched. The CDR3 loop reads CASRAPGQGNSPLHF. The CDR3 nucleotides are TGTGCCAGCAGGGCTCCGGGACAGGGTAATTCACCCCTCCACTTT.

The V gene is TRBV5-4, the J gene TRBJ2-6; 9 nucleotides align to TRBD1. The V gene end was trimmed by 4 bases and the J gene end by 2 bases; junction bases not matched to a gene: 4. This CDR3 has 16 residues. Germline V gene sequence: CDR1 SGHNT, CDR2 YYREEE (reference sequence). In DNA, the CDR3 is TGTGCCAGCAGCAGGGGGACAGGGCCTGGGGCCAACGTCCTGACTTTC. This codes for CASSRGTGPGANVLTF.

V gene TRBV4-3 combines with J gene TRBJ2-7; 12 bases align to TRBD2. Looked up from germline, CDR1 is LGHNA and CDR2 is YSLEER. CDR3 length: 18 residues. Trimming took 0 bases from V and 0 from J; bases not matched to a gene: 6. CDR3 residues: CASSQDWLAGGPSYEQYF. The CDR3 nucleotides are TGCGCCAGCAGCCAAGATTGGCTAGCGGGAGGGCCCTCCTACGAGCAGTACTTC.

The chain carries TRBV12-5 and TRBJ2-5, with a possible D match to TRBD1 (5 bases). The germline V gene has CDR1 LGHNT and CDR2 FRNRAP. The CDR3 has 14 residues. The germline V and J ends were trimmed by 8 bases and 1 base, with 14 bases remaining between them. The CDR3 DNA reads TGTGCTAGTCTGAGCGAAGACAGCCAAGAGACCCAGTACTTC. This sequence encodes CASLSEDSQETQYF.

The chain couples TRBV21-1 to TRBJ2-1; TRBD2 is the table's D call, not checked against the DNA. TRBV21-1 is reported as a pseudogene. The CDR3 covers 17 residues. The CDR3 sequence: CASSKEKIAGSGDEQFF. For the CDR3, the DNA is TGTGCCAGCAGCAAAGAGAAGATAGCGGGAAGTGGGGATGAGCAGTTCTTC.

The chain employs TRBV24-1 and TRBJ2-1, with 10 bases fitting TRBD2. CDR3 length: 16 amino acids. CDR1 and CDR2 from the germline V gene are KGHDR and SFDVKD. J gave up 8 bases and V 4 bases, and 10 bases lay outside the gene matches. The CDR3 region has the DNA TGTGCCACCAGTGACCGTAGCGGGAGGATTCGCGATGAGCAGTTCTTC. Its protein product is CATSDRSGRIRDEQFF.

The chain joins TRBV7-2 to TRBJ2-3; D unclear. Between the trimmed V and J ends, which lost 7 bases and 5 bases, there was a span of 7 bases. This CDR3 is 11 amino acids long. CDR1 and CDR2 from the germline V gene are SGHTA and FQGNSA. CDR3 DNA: TGTGCCAGCACCCAAATAGATACGCAGTATTTT. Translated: CASTQIDTQYF.

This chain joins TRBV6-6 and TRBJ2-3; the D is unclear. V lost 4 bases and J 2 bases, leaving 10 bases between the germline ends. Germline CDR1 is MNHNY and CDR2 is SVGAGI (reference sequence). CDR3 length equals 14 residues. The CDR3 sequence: CASSLQTHTDTQYF. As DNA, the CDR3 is TGTGCCAGCAGTTTACAAACCCACACAGATACGCAGTATTTT.

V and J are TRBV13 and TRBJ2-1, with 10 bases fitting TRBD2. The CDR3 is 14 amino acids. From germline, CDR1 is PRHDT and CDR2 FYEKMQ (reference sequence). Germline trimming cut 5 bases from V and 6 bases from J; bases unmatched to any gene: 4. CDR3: CASSVTSGFNEQFF. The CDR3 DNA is TGTGCCAGCAGCGTGACTAGCGGGTTCAATGAGCAGTTCTTC.

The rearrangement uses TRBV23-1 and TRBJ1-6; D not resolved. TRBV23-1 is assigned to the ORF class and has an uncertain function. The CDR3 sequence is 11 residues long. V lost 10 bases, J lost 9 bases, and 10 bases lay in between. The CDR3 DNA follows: TGCGCCATCCACCGGGGTTCACCCCTCCACTTT. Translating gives CAIHRGSPLHF.